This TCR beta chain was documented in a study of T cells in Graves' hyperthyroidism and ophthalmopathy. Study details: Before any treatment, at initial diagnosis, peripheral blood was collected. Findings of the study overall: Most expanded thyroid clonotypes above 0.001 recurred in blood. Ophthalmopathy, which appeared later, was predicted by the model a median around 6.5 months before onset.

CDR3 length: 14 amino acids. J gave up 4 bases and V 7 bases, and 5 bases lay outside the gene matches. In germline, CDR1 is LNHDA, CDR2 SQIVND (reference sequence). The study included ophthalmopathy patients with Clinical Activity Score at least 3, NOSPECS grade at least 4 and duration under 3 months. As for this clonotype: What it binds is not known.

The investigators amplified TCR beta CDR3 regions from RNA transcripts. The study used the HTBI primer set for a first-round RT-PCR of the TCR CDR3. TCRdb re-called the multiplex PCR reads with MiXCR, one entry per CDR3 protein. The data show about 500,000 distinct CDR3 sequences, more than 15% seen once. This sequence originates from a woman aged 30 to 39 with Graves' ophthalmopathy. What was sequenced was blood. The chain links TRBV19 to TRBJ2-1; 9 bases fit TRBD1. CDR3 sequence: CASIQGTGYNEQFF. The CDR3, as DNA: TGTGCCAGTATACAGGGGACAGGGTACAATGAGCAGTTCTTC.